This section outlines one TCR beta chain sequence together with its context. This receptor's antigen is unknown. Base qualities are not at hand, and no much larger clone is one base apart. The immunoSEQ Assay, a bias-controlled multiplex PCR, was used to amplify TCRbeta CDR3 regions from genomic DNA. The paper's data handling went like this. Within the assay, amplification of reference gene primers was used to estimate how many nucleated cells each sample contained. To quantify the absolute abundance of each unique TCRbeta CDR3 rearrangement, sequence reads were collapsed and filtered. For each sample, productive Simpson clonality was calculated as the square root of Simpson's diversity index across productive rearrangements. TCRdb took this table from immuneACCESS and kept in-frame rearrangements with V and J called. Such tables lack part of the clones; where checked against another copy, unresolved V genes explain under half of the gap, and the rest is unexplained. The V and J calls and clone size are taken from that table; D and trimming were inferred from the DNA. The sample table contains about 80,000 clones; only one count was recorded for around 69% of them. Clones ranked in the top ten supply 16% of the sample.

This specimen belongs to a study of blood T cell repertoires in COVID-19 (dated by TCRdb to about 2020). With respect to the entire study: Samples covering the acute and convalescent phases of COVID-19 were provided by collaborators in the United States, Italy and Spain. The samples were drawn from the first 160 participants of the ongoing ImmuneRACE study and from roughly 1,300 subjects provided by 6 global collaborators. Where available, HLA class I and class II types were taken from metadata supplied by the sample provider and were not determined by assay-based typing. The material from the prospective study consisted of cDNA or gDNA derived from T cells, B-cell-depleted T cells, or PBMCs. Subjects who had been exposed to COVID-19, were actively infected with it, or had recovered from it provided the deeply sampled blood TCRbeta repertoires that made up the dataset. The repertoires were released in a freely available public database meant as a resource for research on the immune response to SARS-CoV-2. Sample metadata almost always included a de-identified subject ID, COVID-19 status, age in years and sex.

A distance of 9 bases separates the germline ends of V and J, which lose 5 bases and 1 base respectively. CDR1 and CDR2 were assigned from the germline V gene as SGHRS and YFSETQ. The cysteine opens and the phenylalanine closes a CDR3 of 14 amino acids. The only DNA kept is the CDR3, 42 bases in frame from the first base. Broad study findings and their caveats: The quantity of clinical and demographic metadata differed by source and by participant and was supplied without curation.

Each collaborating institution followed its own protocols to collect whole blood in K2EDTA tubes. For TCRbeta analysis, collaborators shipped samples in one of three forms: frozen whole blood, isolated PBMCs, or DNA extracted from either of those sample types. Sequencing was done on a sample of peripheral blood. The origin of this receptor is a man aged 70-80 years with active or convalescent COVID-19. The V and J segments used are TRBV5-1 and TRBJ2-2; confidence is insufficient to name the D gene. The DNA is as follows: TGCGCCAGCAGGCAGGCCTTGAACACCGGGGAGCTGTTTTTT. Translated, it reads CASRQALNTGELFF.